This is a list of T cell receptor beta chains from one sample in a study of cytomegalovirus exposure and HLA in healthy donors. Repertoires were generated with immunoSEQ multiplex PCR, while TCRdb's copy carries only in-frame clones and drops some. Among some 170,000 clones listed, approximately 79% were seen once. Material for sequencing was PBMCs. The receptors originated from a man aged 40-55 years in good health and CMV-seropositive. CDR3s include the opening cysteine and the closing phenylalanine or tryptophan. D genes are given only for firm matches. For some rows the clone size is stated as once, few or many, or as a class when expanded; others skip it.

D: NA; J: TRBJ2-5; size: NA; V: TRBV7-6; DNA: TGTGCCAGCAGCCCAAGCCCGGGGGGCGGAGAGACCCAGTACTTC; CDR3: CASSPSPGGGETQYF
D: NA; J: TRBJ2-2; size: NA; V: TRBV15; DNA: TGTGCCACCAGCAGAGATAGGGGACTCATTACCGGGGAGCTGTTTTTT; CDR3: CATSRDRGLITGELFF
D: TRBD2; J: TRBJ2-3; size: few; V: TRBV28; DNA: TGTGCCTGTAGGGGTAGCGGGAGGTCCGTAGATACGCAGTATTTT; CDR3: CACRGSGRSVDTQYF
D: TRBD1; J: TRBJ2-3; size: NA; V: TRBV18; DNA: TGTGCCAGCTCACTTAGGACAGGGGCCCTCACAGATACGCAGTATTTT; CDR3: CASSLRTGALTDTQYF
D: TRBD1; J: TRBJ2-2; size: NA; V: TRBV18; DNA: TGTGCCAGCTCACCAAGGACAGGGGGCACCGGGGAGCTGTTTTTT; CDR3: CASSPRTGGTGELFF
D: TRBD2; J: TRBJ2-3; size: once; V: TRBV11-3; DNA: TGTGCCAGCAGCTTACTCGCGGGAGGGCGGGCAGATACGCAGTATTTT; CDR3: CASSLLAGGRADTQYF
D: NA; J: TRBJ1-2; size: NA; V: TRBV6-5; DNA: TGTGCCAGCAGGCCCGACAGTATCTATGGCTACACCTTC; CDR3: CASRPDSIYGYTF
D: TRBD1; J: TRBJ2-7; size: once; V: TRBV11-3; DNA: TGTGCCAGCAGCTTAGATCATGTTTGGGGGGACAGGGAGGCCTACGAGCAGTACTTC; CDR3: CASSLDHVWGDREAYEQYF
D: NA; J: TRBJ1-4; size: NA; V: TRBV2; DNA: TGTGCCAGCAGTGGAGCAGGGGCTAATGAAAAACTGTTTTTT; CDR3: CASSGAGANEKLFF
D: TRBD2; J: TRBJ2-5; size: NA; V: TRBV5-4; DNA: TGTGCCAGCAGCGCTATACTAGCGGGGGAAGAGACCCAGTACTTC; CDR3: CASSAILAGEETQYF
D: NA; J: TRBJ1-4; size: few; V: TRBV9; DNA: TGTGCCAGCAGCGTAAATTGGCTAGATGGTGAAAAACTGTTTTTT; CDR3: CASSVNWLDGEKLFF
D: TRBD2; J: TRBJ2-1; size: NA; V: TRBV7-9; DNA: TGTGCCAGCAGAAATCCGGGACTAGCGGGGCAGGGGGGCAATGAGCAGTTCTTC; CDR3: CASRNPGLAGQGGNEQFF
D: NA; J: TRBJ1-4; size: NA; V: TRBV7-7; DNA: TGTGCCAGCAGCTTAGGAGGGGGAACTAATGAAAAACTGTTTTTT; CDR3: CASSLGGGTNEKLFF
D: TRBD1; J: TRBJ2-4; size: NA; V: TRBV27; DNA: TGTGCCAGGCCTCCTGGGGACAGAACAAAGGACAGTCAGTACTTC; CDR3: CARPPGDRTKDSQYF
D: TRBD1; J: TRBJ1-2; size: NA; V: TRBV29-1; DNA: TGCAGCGTTGTCGCGGGGACAGGCCTATATGGCTACACCTTC; CDR3: CSVVAGTGLYGYTF
D: NA; J: TRBJ1-2; size: medium-sized; V: TRBV2; DNA: TGTGCCAGCACCTTCGAGACTTACTACACCTTC; CDR3: CASTFETYYTF
D: TRBD1; J: TRBJ2-5; size: NA; V: TRBV5-5; DNA: TGTGCCAGCAGTTCCTCACCGGGACAGGGGGCGTGGGAGCAGTACTTC; CDR3: CASSSSPGQGAWEQYF
D: NA; J: TRBJ2-1; size: NA; V: TRBV27; DNA: TGTGCCAGCAGTTTTGGGCAAATATACAATGAGCAGTTCTTC; CDR3: CASSFGQIYNEQFF
D: NA; J: TRBJ1-1; size: few; V: TRBV29-1; DNA: TGCAGCGTTGGACAGACGATGAACACTGAAGCTTTCTTT; CDR3: CSVGQTMNTEAFF
D: NA; J: TRBJ1-5; size: NA; V: TRBV9; DNA: TGTGCCAGCAGCGTTGACCCAGGGCCCAATCAGCCCCAGCATTTT; CDR3: CASSVDPGPNQPQHF